These 22 T cell receptor beta chains were sequenced from one sample in a study of CD8+CD57+ T cells in acquired aplastic anemia. CD8+CD57+ cell expansion, shown by flow cytometry, had occurred in the patients selected for sequencing. Both TCR beta VDJ combination and CDR3 sequence profiling were carried out. Genomic DNA was the template for this profiling. In TCRdb, the reads were re-called with MiXCR into one record per CDR3 protein. The sample comprises approximately 130,000 distinct CDR3 sequences, about 40% of which are singletons, and roughly 2.7% rests with the top ten. The sequenced sample was sorted CD4+, CD8+, or CD8+CD57+ T cells (not recorded which) from PBMCs. The receptors were gathered from a human donor with aplastic anemia.

This clonotype has a count of ten or more. The chain carries TRBV29-1 and TRBJ2-5; 10 nucleotides match TRBD2. There are 13 residues in the CDR3. The junction had 5 bases not matched to a gene; V was cut back by 5 bases and J by 5 bases. CDR1 is SQVTM and CDR2 is ANQGSEA in the germline V gene. CDR3 sequence (DNA): TGCAGCGTTAGGCTAGCGGGGGATGAGACCCAGTACTTC. It codes for CSVRLAGDETQYF.

This rearrangement joins TRBV20-1 to TRBJ2-1; D call uncertain. The V gene's germline CDR1 is DFQATT and CDR2 SNEGSKA (reference sequence). With 1 base removed from V and 1 base from J, the gap between germline ends came to 14 bases. The length of the CDR3 is 16 residues. Here the CDR3 DNA reads TGCAGTGCTAGAGCCCCCCCCAGCATATCCTACAATGAGCAGTTCTTC. Amino acids: CSARAPPSISYNEQFF.

This clonotype was counted a single time. J is TRBJ1-4 and V is TRBV3-1; D is possibly TRBD1 (5 bases). The CDR3 has 14 amino acids. The germline gives CDR1 LGHDT, CDR2 YNNKEL (reference sequence). V was trimmed by 4 bases and J by 7 bases, leaving 13 bases between them. In DNA, the CDR3 is TGTGCCAGCAGCCTCTCGGCAAGGGGTGAAAAACTGTTTTTT. Protein sequence: CASSLSARGEKLFF.

This clonotype was seen at least ten times. V gene TRBV30 combines with J gene TRBJ1-2; D uncertain. Germline CDR1 and CDR2: GTSNPN and SVGIG (reference sequence). The CDR3 has 12 residues. V was trimmed by 4 bases and J by 8 bases, leaving 14 bases between them. The CDR3 DNA reads as TGTGCCTGGATCCATCTGGGGTACGGCTACACCTTC. Translated: CAWIHLGYGYTF.

This chain uses TRBV20-1 with TRBJ2-1; D call uncertain. Deletions cut 3 bases from V and 0 bases from J, with 15 bases between. Germline-derived CDR1 and CDR2 are DFQATT and SNEGSKA (reference sequence). CDR3 length: 16 amino acids. This CDR3 is CSASPKGSGSYNEQFF. DNA of the CDR3: TGCAGTGCTAGCCCCAAGGGCTCGGGCTCCTACAATGAGCAGTTCTTC.

The chain links TRBV4-3 to TRBJ2-3; D gene ambiguous. Germline CDR1 reads LGHNA; CDR2 reads YSLEER. The CDR3 runs to 14 residues. The V and J ends lost 1 base and 2 bases respectively, with 7 bases between them. The DNA of the CDR3 is TGCGCCAGCAGCCAAGTGTCGCCCACAGATACGCAGTATTTT. This sequence encodes CASSQVSPTDTQYF.

This clonotype was detected ten times or more. The CDR3 spells CASKGTNDYEQYV. Here the CDR3 DNA reads TGTGCCAGCAAAGGGACGAACGACTACGAGCAGTACGTC. J is TRBJ2-7 and V is TRBV6-1; tentatively, D is TRBD1 or TRBD2 (5 bases each). Trimming stripped 7 bases from V and 3 bases from J, with 13 bases between. The CDR3 has 13 amino acids. Germline loops: CDR1 MNHNS, CDR2 SASEGT.

The chain has TRBV24-1 and TRBJ2-5, with D tentatively TRBD1 or TRBD2 (5 bases each). Germline V lookup: CDR1 KGHDR, CDR2 SFDVKD. The CDR3 runs 16 residues. Trimming shortened V by 4 bases and J by 1 base, and 15 bases separated the two germline ends. The CDR3 spells CATSEAWGPPQETQYF. In DNA, the CDR3 is TGTGCCACCAGTGAAGCGTGGGGACCGCCCCAAGAGACCCAGTACTTC.

This clonotype occurred many times. The chain links TRBV20-1 to TRBJ2-1; TRBD2 matches 9 bases. The CDR3 extends over 15 amino acids. The germline CDR1 and CDR2 sequences are DFQATT and SNEGSKA (reference sequence). J lost 2 bases, V lost 7 bases, and 9 bases had no gene match. CDR3 DNA sequence: TGCAGTGTGGGAGCGGGGGGCCGGACCTACAATGAGCAGTTCTTC. Translation: CSVGAGGRTYNEQFF.

Ten or more counts support this clonotype. At one end the junction does not follow the germline gene, possibly because of a read error. V gene TRBV7-9 combines with J gene TRBJ1-6, with unresolved D. CDR1 and CDR2 (germline): SEHNR, FQNEAQ (reference sequence). CDR3 length: 17 residues. The CDR3 region is CANSLPGHLEPDSPLHF. CDR3 nucleotides: TGTGCCAACAGCTTACCCGGCCACCTCGAGCCTGATTCACCCCTCCACTTT.

V is TRBV4-1 and J is TRBJ2-3, with 7 bases identical to TRBD2. The germline CDR1 and CDR2 sequences are MGHRA and YSYEKL. J was trimmed by 6 bases and V by 4 bases; bases with no gene match: 7. The CDR3 has 14 residues. This CDR3 reads CASSRSGTPDTQYF. DNA of the CDR3: TGCGCCAGCAGCCGAAGCGGGACCCCCGATACGCAGTATTTT.

This clonotype has a count of ten or more. The rearrangement joins TRBV20-1 to TRBJ2-1, with TRBD2 identical over 12 bases. This CDR3 has 18 residues. V was pared by 3 bases and J by 5 bases, with 14 bases of the junction left unmatched. Germline lookup yields CDR1 DFQATT and CDR2 SNEGSKA (reference sequence). The CDR3: CSASRAPVGLAGNNEQFF. The CDR3 DNA sequence: TGCAGTGCTAGTAGGGCCCCAGTAGGACTAGCGGGGAACAATGAGCAGTTCTTC.

This clonotype was counted ten times or more. The genes are TRBV5-1 and TRBJ1-2, with no clear D. CDR3 length equals 12 residues. V lost 3 bases to trimming and J lost 5 bases, with 8 bases between them. The V gene's germline CDR1 is SGHRS and CDR2 YFSETQ. CDR3 amino acids: CASSSETYGYTF. The CDR3, as DNA: TGCGCCAGCAGCTCGGAGACATATGGCTACACCTTC.

This chain joins TRBV4-1 and TRBJ2-7, with D possibly matching TRBD2 (5 bases). Per germline, CDR1 MGHRA and CDR2 YSYEKL. This CDR3 is built from 14 residues. V shed 4 bases and J shed 6 bases, with 16 bases lying between them. This CDR3 is CASSPTIRGTEQYF. The CDR3 region has the DNA TGCGCCAGCAGCCCAACAATTCGGGGTACCGAGCAGTACTTC.

This sequence joins TRBV12-3 or TRBV12-4 and TRBJ1-2; D ambiguous. The CDR3 has 12 residues. The ends were cut back, 5 bases at V and 12 bases at J, with 16 bases in the middle. This CDR3 is CASSRGYSGNTF. CDR3 DNA sequence: TGTGCCAGCAGTCGAGGGTACTCTGGAAACACCTTC.

About this clonotype itself: Relative to the germline gene, one junction end is altered; a read error may explain this. V is TRBV10-3 and J is TRBJ1-5; no firm D call. The CDR3 spans 15 residues. CDR1 ENHRY and CDR2 SYGVKD come from the germline V gene. The CDR3 region has the DNA TGTGCCAGCAGTGAAAGGAGAGCTAGCAATCAGCCCCAGCATTTT. It translates to CASSERRASNQPQHF.

The chain is built from TRBV9 and TRBJ2-2; D unclear. CDR1 is SGDLS and CDR2 is YYNGEE in the germline V gene. Trimming took 4 bases from V and 3 from J, leaving 4 bases between them. The CDR3 length is 12 residues. Here the CDR3 DNA reads TGTGCCAGCAGCCCTCACACCGGGGAGCTGTTTTTT. As protein: CASSPHTGELFF.

The table lists this clonotype with many counts. The rearrangement uses TRBV5-1 and TRBJ1-2; 10 bases match TRBD1. This CDR3 has 16 amino acids. Per the germline V gene, CDR1 is SGHRS and CDR2 is YFSETQ. V was clipped by 4 bases and J by 4 bases; unmatched bases: 10. The CDR3 DNA sequence: TGCGCCAGCAGCATAGACAGGGGGCGCGGGGCCTATGGCTACACCTTC. As protein: CASSIDRGRGAYGYTF.

The CDR3 region has the DNA TGTGCCTGGAGTCCGTCGGCTTTAATAAGTACGCAGTATTTT. This translates into CAWSPSALISTQYF. The chain joins TRBV30 to TRBJ2-3; D gene ambiguous. Trimming shortened V by 2 bases and J by 8 bases, and 17 bases separated the two germline ends. Germline V gives CDR1 GTSNPN, CDR2 SVGIG (reference sequence). This CDR3 has 14 residues.

The rearrangement links TRBV24-1 to TRBJ2-3, with 7 bases fitting TRBD2. Trimming took 6 bases from V and 1 from J; bases not matched to a gene: 9. Germline values: CDR1 KGHDR, CDR2 SFDVKD. CDR3 size: 16 residues. In nucleotides, the CDR3 is TGTGCCACCAGTTCCAGTGGGCTAGCGGGCACAGATACGCAGTATTTT. Translation: CATSSSGLAGTDTQYF.

For this clonotype: A clone one base away is much larger, so this may be a read error. The rearrangement uses TRBV3-1 and TRBJ1-1, with D possibly TRBD1 on 5 matching bases. V lost 4 bases and J lost 0, with 15 bases in between. The V gene's germline CDR1 is LGHDT and CDR2 YNNKEL (reference sequence). The CDR3 length is 16 residues. The CDR3 sequence: CASSRGRVGLNTEAFF. DNA for the CDR3: TGTGCCAGCAGCCGCGGTCGTGTGGGGCTGAACACTGAAGCTTTCTTT.

The chain uses TRBV20-1 and TRBJ2-1; 7 nucleotides align to TRBD2. Looked up from germline, CDR1 is DFQATT and CDR2 is SNEGSKA (reference sequence). The CDR3 spans 17 residues. CDR3 residues: CTPQRPSGTSSYNEQFF. In DNA, the CDR3 is TGCACGCCCCAACGGCCTAGCGGAACCTCCTCCTACAATGAGCAGTTCTTC.